The clone carrying this T cell receptor (beta chain) has only a few counts. Its target is unknown. This sample is part of a study of T cells in localized non-small cell lung cancer. Germline CDR1 and CDR2: GTSNPN and SVGIG (reference sequence). Trimming stripped 0 bases from V and 1 base from J, with 8 bases between. The CDR3 is 14 amino acids. Sequencing used immunoSEQ multiplex PCR; TCRdb keeps in-frame clones, though not all of them. Of about 3,500 clones in the sample, 15% to 25% were seen once. The study, taken as a whole, reports: A median of around 60 clones ranked among the top 100 in tumor appeared in adjacent lung. Exceeding tumor, uninvolved adjacent lung had the highest T cell clonality. Prolonged overall survival went with higher T cell density in the blood. Heterogeneity cannot be ruled out, as sequencing used one tumor region only.

This sequence joins TRBV30 and TRBJ2-3; unclear D gene. The sequencing here drew on lung tumor tissue, taken before any cancer treatment. This TCR derives from a female donor older than 55 with stage II lung adenocarcinoma. The CDR3 DNA reads as TGTGCCTGGAGTGTATCAGTGGGCACAGATACGCAGTATTTT. Translating gives CAWSVSVGTDTQYF.